The rows below give T cell receptor beta chains drawn from one sample of a study of blood T cells in healthy people across ages. TCRdb re-analysed the 5' RACE reads in MiXCR, keeping a single row per CDR3 protein. Of some 1.6 million distinct CDR3 sequences listed, about 31% were seen once; the top ten hold approximately 10%. The sequenced sample was blood. Receptors were obtained from a woman in her twenties or thirties in good health. Each CDR3 is given with its conserved first and last residue. Fields, in order: J gene, D gene, clone size, V gene, CDR3 protein, CDR3 DNA. D genes are given only for firm matches. Only part of the rows carry a size: once, few, many, or a class if the clone is expanded.

>TRBJ2-7|-|few|TRBV20-1
CSARLGVGGYEQYF
TGCAGTGCTCGTCTAGGCGTCGGGGGCTACGAGCAGTACTTC
>TRBJ1-2|-|-|TRBV9
CASSVYQGNYGYTF
TGTGCCAGCAGCGTATATCAGGGGAACTATGGCTACACCTTC
>TRBJ2-7|TRBD2|-|TRBV7-9
CASSEATSGGGTEQYF
TGTGCCAGCAGCGAGGCAACTAGCGGGGGAGGGACCGAGCAGTACTTC
>TRBJ2-7|-|-|TRBV21-1
CASSPRRVEQYF
TGTGCCAGCAGCCCTCGGAGGGTCGAGCAGTACTTC
>TRBJ2-7|TRBD2|-|TRBV18
CASSPPLLAGGHEQYF
TGTGCCAGCTCACCACCGCTACTAGCGGGAGGACACGAGCAGTACTTC
>TRBJ2-3|-|-|TRBV5-4
CAGQWETTDTQYF
TGTGCCGGCCAGTGGGAGACCACAGATACGCAGTATTTT
>TRBJ1-6|-|few|TRBV4-1
CASSHQNSPLHF
TGCGCCAGCAGCCATCAGAATTCACCCCTCCACTTT
>TRBJ2-7|-|-|TRBV27
CASSALPGYEQYF
TGTGCCAGCAGTGCCCTTCCAGGGTACGAGCAGTACTTC
>TRBJ1-2|TRBD1|-|TRBV3-1
CASSQEGAGGSYGYTF
TGTGCCAGCAGCCAAGAAGGGGCAGGGGGCAGCTATGGCTACACCTTC
>TRBJ1-5|-|many|TRBV20-1
CSARVGQYNQPQHF
TGCAGTGCTAGAGTAGGACAGTACAATCAGCCCCAGCATTTT
>TRBJ2-1|-|-|TRBV3-1
CASSQDWRGEQFF
TGTGCCAGCAGCCAAGACTGGCGTGGGGAGCAGTTCTTC
>TRBJ1-1|TRBD1|-|TRBV29-1
CSGRTGPGNTEAFF
TGCAGCGGAAGGACAGGCCCTGGGAACACTGAAGCTTTCTTT
>TRBJ2-1|TRBD2|-|TRBV20-1
CSATALLAGEGEQFF
TGCAGTGCTACAGCCTTACTAGCGGGAGAAGGGGAGCAGTTCTTC
>TRBJ1-5|TRBD1|-|TRBV6-1
CASSVTGRSGQPQHF
TGTGCCAGCAGTGTGACAGGGAGGTCGGGTCAGCCCCAGCATTTT
>TRBJ2-3|-|few|TRBV6-5
CASGRAADTQYF
TGTGCCAGCGGCAGGGCCGCAGATACGCAGTATTTT
>TRBJ2-1|-|-|TRBV20-1
CSATGSYNEQFF
TGCAGTGCAACTGGGTCCTACAATGAGCAGTTCTTC
>TRBJ2-1|-|many|TRBV7-8
CASSLDPGDNEQFF
TGTGCCAGCAGCTTAGATCCAGGGGACAATGAGCAGTTCTTC
>TRBJ1-2|-|-|TRBV14
CASSPLLDMDGYTF
TGTGCCAGCAGCCCCCTCCTAGACATGGATGGCTACACCTTC
>TRBJ2-1|-|-|TRBV4-1
CASSQNRVTEQFF
TGCGCCAGCAGCCAAAACAGGGTCACTGAGCAGTTCTTC
>TRBJ2-1|TRBD2|-|TRBV19
CASSIDRTSGYNEQFF
TGTGCCAGTAGTATTGACAGGACTAGCGGATACAATGAGCAGTTCTTC
>TRBJ2-3|-|-|TRBV28
CASSSPDWTDTQYF
TGTGCCAGCAGTTCCCCCGATTGGACAGATACGCAGTATTTT
>TRBJ2-7|-|many|TRBV3-1
CASSQGDSYSSYEQYF
TGTGCCAGCAGCCAAGGCGACAGTTACAGCTCCTACGAGCAGTACTTC
>TRBJ1-1|-|-|TRBV6-6
CATNRQKLNTEAFF
TGTGCCACCAACCGCCAGAAGTTGAACACTGAAGCTTTCTTT
>TRBJ2-5|-|-|TRBV24-1
CATSDPDSKETQYF
TGTGCCACCAGTGATCCCGACAGTAAAGAGACCCAGTACTTC
>TRBJ2-3|-|-|TRBV9
CASSVNNPDTQYF
TGTGCCAGCAGCGTAAATAATCCAGATACGCAGTATTTT
>TRBJ2-1|-|few|TRBV6-6
CASSYAGGYNEQFF
TGTGCCAGCAGTTACGCTGGGGGGTACAATGAGCAGTTCTTC
>TRBJ2-7|-|once|TRBV5-1
CASSVGQHAYEQYF
TGCGCCAGCAGCGTGGGGCAGCATGCCTACGAGCAGTACTTC
>TRBJ1-1|TRBD1|-|TRBV30
CAWKRGLNTEAFF
TGTGCCTGGAAAAGGGGGCTGAACACTGAAGCTTTCTTT
>TRBJ2-1|-|few|TRBV3-1
CASSQSPGLQGYNEQFF
TGTGCCAGCAGCCAATCCCCTGGACTACAGGGTTACAATGAGCAGTTCTTC
>TRBJ2-5|-|few|TRBV20-1
CSARPWEGIQETQYF
TGCAGTGCTAGACCGTGGGAAGGCATCCAAGAGACCCAGTACTTC
>TRBJ1-4|-|once|TRBV30
CARGRGGEKLFF
TGTGCCCGGGGGCGCGGGGGTGAAAAACTGTTTTTT
>TRBJ1-4|-|-|TRBV4-2
CASSRDSSEKLFF
TGTGCCAGCAGCCGAGACTCGAGCGAAAAACTGTTTTTT
>TRBJ2-6|-|-|TRBV6-5
CASTAQGPGANVLTF
TGTGCCAGCACGGCCCAGGGCCCCGGGGCCAACGTCCTGACTTTC
>TRBJ1-2|TRBD1|-|TRBV20-1
CSALTTGTALYGYTF
TGCAGTGCTCTCACGACCGGGACAGCCCTCTATGGCTACACCTTC
>TRBJ1-6|-|-|TRBV12-3/TRBV12-4
CASIFSGDGSPLHF
TGTGCCAGCATCTTTTCGGGGGACGGCTCACCCCTCCACTTT
>TRBJ1-1|-|-|TRBV20-1
CSARPTPQKRVREAFF
TGCAGTGCTAGACCCACACCCCAGAAGCGGGTTCGAGAAGCTTTCTTT
>TRBJ2-3|-|-|TRBV20-1
CSAFASEGRIITSSTDTQYF
TGCAGTGCTTTCGCGTCCGAGGGGCGGATTATTACCTCTAGCACAGATACGCAGTATTTT
>TRBJ2-5|TRBD1|few|TRBV28
CASSFPTGGPFIQETQYF
TGTGCCAGCAGTTTTCCGACAGGGGGCCCTTTCATACAAGAGACCCAGTACTTC
>TRBJ2-7|TRBD2|-|TRBV20-1
CSARASGSGYEQYF
TGCAGTGCTAGGGCTAGCGGGTCAGGTTACGAGCAGTACTTC
>TRBJ2-1|-|few|TRBV4-1
CASSQTNERFF
TGCGCCAGCAGCCAGACTAATGAGCGGTTCTTC
>TRBJ2-1|TRBD1|few|TRBV20-1
CSARDSTGAYNEQFF
TGCAGTGCTAGAGATTCGACAGGGGCCTACAATGAGCAGTTCTTC
>TRBJ1-4|TRBD1|few|TRBV10-3
CAISENRGREKLFF
TGTGCCATCAGTGAGAACAGGGGGCGAGAAAAACTGTTTTTT
>TRBJ2-1|TRBD2|few|TRBV25-1
CASSGGGADKRNEQFF
TGTGCCAGCAGTGGGGGAGGGGCGGATAAAAGGAATGAGCAGTTCTTC
>TRBJ2-7|TRBD1|-|TRBV9
CASSVNRGNHEQYF
TGTGCCAGCAGCGTCAACAGGGGGAATCACGAGCAGTACTTC